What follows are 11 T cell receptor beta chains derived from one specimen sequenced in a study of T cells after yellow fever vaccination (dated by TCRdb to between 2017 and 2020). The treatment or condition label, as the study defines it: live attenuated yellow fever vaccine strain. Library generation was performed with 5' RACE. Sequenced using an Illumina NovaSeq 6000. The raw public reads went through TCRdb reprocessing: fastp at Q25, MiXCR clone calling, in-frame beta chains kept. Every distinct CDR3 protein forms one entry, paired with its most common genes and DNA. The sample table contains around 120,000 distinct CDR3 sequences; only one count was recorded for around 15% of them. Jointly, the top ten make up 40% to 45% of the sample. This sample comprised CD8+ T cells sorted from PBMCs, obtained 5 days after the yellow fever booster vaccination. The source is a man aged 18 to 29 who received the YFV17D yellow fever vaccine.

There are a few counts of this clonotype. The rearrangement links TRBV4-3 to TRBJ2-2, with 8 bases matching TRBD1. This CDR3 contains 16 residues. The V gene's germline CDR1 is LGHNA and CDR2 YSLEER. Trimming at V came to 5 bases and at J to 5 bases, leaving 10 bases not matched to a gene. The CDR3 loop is CASSSDGTGSTGELFF. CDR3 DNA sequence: TGCGCCAGCAGCTCAGACGGGACAGGAAGTACCGGGGAGCTGTTTTTT.

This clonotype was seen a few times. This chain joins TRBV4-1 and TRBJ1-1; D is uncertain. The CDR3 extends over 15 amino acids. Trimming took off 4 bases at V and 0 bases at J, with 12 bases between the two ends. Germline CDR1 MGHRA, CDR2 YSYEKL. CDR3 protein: CASSLLDHLNTEAFF. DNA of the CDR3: TGCGCCAGCAGCCTACTGGATCACCTGAACACTGAAGCTTTCTTT.

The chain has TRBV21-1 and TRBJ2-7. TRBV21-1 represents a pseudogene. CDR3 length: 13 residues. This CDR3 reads CASSGQGPYEQYV. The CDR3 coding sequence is TGTGCCAGCAGCGGACAGGGCCCCTACGAGCAGTACGTC.

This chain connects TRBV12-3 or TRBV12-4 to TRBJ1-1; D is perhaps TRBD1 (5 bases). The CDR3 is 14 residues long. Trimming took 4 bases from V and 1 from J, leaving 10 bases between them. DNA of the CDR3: TGTGCCAGCAGTTCCTCCGACAGGAACACTGAAGCTTTCTTT. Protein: CASSSSDRNTEAFF.

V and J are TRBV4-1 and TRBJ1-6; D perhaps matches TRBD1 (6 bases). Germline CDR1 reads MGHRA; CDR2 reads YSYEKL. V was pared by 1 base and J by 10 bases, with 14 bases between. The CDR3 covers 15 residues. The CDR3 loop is CASSQAKDSYSPLHF. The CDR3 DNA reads TGCGCCAGCAGCCAAGCAAAGGACAGTTACTCACCCCTCCACTTT.

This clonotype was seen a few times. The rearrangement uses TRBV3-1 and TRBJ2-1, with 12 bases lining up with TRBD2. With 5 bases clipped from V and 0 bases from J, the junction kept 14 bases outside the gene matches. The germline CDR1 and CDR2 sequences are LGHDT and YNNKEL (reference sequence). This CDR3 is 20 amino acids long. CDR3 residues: CASSAVLAGGTESSYNEQFF. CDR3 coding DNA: TGTGCCAGCAGCGCCGTACTAGCGGGGGGCACAGAGAGCTCCTACAATGAGCAGTTCTTC.

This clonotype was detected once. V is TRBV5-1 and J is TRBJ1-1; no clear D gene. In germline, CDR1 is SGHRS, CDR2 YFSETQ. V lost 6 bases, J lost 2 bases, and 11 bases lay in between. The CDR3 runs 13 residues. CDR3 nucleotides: TGCGCCAGCAACCCGGGGTCCAACACTGAAGCTTTCTTT. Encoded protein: CASNPGSNTEAFF.

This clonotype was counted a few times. DNA of the CDR3: TGCGCCAGCAGCCCGGGGCAGGGGCCAAACATTCAGTACTTC. It translates to CASSPGQGPNIQYF. The V call is TRBV4-3, the J call TRBJ2-4; D might be TRBD1 (6 bases). Germline V gene data show CDR1 as LGHNA and CDR2 as YSLEER. V lost 4 bases to trimming and J lost 6 bases, with 13 bases between them. The CDR3 length is 14 residues.

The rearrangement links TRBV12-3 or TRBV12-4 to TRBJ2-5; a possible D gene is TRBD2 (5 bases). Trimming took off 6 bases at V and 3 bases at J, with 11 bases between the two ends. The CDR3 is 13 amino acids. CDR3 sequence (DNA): TGTGCCAGCAGGCAGCCGGGGAAAGAGACCCAGTACTTC. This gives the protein CASRQPGKETQYF.

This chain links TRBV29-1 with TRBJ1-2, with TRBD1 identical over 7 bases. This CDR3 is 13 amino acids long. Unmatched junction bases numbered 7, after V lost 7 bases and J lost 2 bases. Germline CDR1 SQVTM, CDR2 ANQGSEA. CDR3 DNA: TGCAGCGCCTTGGGACAGACGAACTATGGCTACACCTTC. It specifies CSALGQTNYGYTF.

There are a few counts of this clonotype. The CDR3 sequence is CASSSSGGSDTQYF. CDR3 nucleotides: TGTGCCAGCAGTTCTAGCGGGGGGTCAGATACGCAGTATTTT. V is TRBV12-3 or TRBV12-4 and J is TRBJ2-3; 11 bases are a match to TRBD2. This CDR3 contains 14 residues. Germline trimming cut 4 bases from V and 4 bases from J; bases unmatched to any gene: 1.